This entry lists 26 T cell receptor beta chains sequenced from one sample in a study of blood T cell repertoires in COVID-19. The data were produced by immunoSEQ multiplex PCR, yet TCRdb's version contains in-frame clones alone and is incomplete. The data show 310,000 or so clones, approximately 86% seen once. Sequencing was carried out using PBMCs or T cells enriched from blood (not recorded which). These TCRs come from a young woman who had recovered from COVID-19.

The V and J genes are TRBV6-2 or TRBV6-3 and TRBJ1-5; D gene unclear. Looked up from germline, CDR1 is MNHEY and CDR2 is SVGEGT. The CDR3 is made up of 15 amino acids. Trimming took off 4 bases at V and 2 bases at J, with 12 bases between the two ends. For the CDR3, the DNA is TGTGCCAGCAGTTGGGCAGGTTCTGGCAATCAGCCCCAGCATTTT. This encodes CASSWAGSGNQPQHF.

The rearrangement links TRBV29-1 to TRBJ1-2; tentatively, D is TRBD1 (5 bases). Germline V gene lookup returns CDR1 SQVTM and CDR2 ANQGSEA. The V and J ends lost 6 bases and 6 bases respectively, with 17 bases between them. The CDR3 consists of 13 residues. As DNA, the CDR3 is TGCAGCGTCCTGGCCGGGCAGGGTGATGGCTACACCTTC. It specifies CSVLAGQGDGYTF.

As regards this clone: A junction boundary mismatches the germline segment, possibly from a read error. This chain connects TRBV20-1 to TRBJ1-2; tentative D call: TRBD1 (6 bases). CDR1 and CDR2 from the germline V gene are DFQATT and SNEGSKA (reference sequence). The CDR3 covers 11 residues. CDR3 nucleotide sequence: TGCAGTGCTCCTCGACAGGTCCTCTGGGCCTTC. Amino acid sequence: CSAPRQVLWAF.

This clone appeared once. The J gene is TRBJ1-1, the V gene TRBV27, with a weak D call TRBD1 (6 bases). The CDR3 is 14 amino acids. Germline lookup yields CDR1 MNHEY and CDR2 SMNVEV (reference sequence). The V gene lost 5 bases and the J gene lost 2 bases, with 12 bases spanning the gap. The CDR3 DNA reads TGTGCCAGCAGTATAGGACAGACAAACACTGAAGCTTTCTTT. Its protein is CASSIGQTNTEAFF.

CDR3 sequence: CASRLAGTGTDTQYF. CDR3 DNA: TGCGCCTCCCGACTAGCGGGGACGGGCACAGATACGCAGTATTTT. The rearrangement uses TRBV10-2 and TRBJ2-3; 11 bases line up with TRBD2. With V trimmed by 11 bases and J by 1 base, 8 bases remained unmatched. CDR1 and CDR2 (germline): WSHSY, SAAADI. The CDR3 runs to 15 residues.

The chain is built from TRBV9 and TRBJ1-2, with D uncertain. Germline values: CDR1 SGDLS, CDR2 YYNGEE. This CDR3 is 12 amino acids long. The V end lost 4 bases, the J end lost 6 bases, and 10 bases lay between the germline ends. This CDR3 reads CASSPIGDGYTF. CDR3 in DNA: TGTGCCAGCAGCCCGATCGGGGATGGCTACACCTTC.

This chain joins TRBV7-2 and TRBJ1-6; weak D call: TRBD1 (5 bases). CDR1 and CDR2 (germline): SGHTA, FQGNSA. Trimming took 1 base from V and 10 from J, leaving 17 bases between them. The CDR3 has 16 residues. The CDR3 DNA reads TGTGCCAGCAGCTTAGAAGCAAGGGGTGCGGAATCACCCCTCCACTTT. This sequence encodes CASSLEARGAESPLHF.

This clone was seen a handful of times. V and J are TRBV29-1 and TRBJ2-5; 9 nucleotides align to TRBD2. With V trimmed by 5 bases and J by 5 bases, 9 bases remained unmatched. This CDR3 is 14 amino acids long. Germline values: CDR1 SQVTM, CDR2 ANQGSEA. In DNA, the CDR3 is TGCAGCGTTTGGCCTAGCGGGATGGGGGAGACCCAGTACTTC. This gives the protein CSVWPSGMGETQYF.

This clone was picked up a small number of times. This rearrangement joins TRBV19 to TRBJ1-1; no definite D call. Between the trimmed V and J ends, which lost 7 bases and 4 bases, there was a span of 13 bases. The CDR3 has 13 residues. Germline values: CDR1 LNHDA, CDR2 SQIVND (reference sequence). This chain's CDR3 is CASTQMRGTEAFF. The CDR3 bases are TGTGCCAGTACCCAAATGCGGGGCACTGAAGCTTTCTTT. Full variable domain (outside the CDR3, taken from reference TRBV19 and TRBJ1-1): DGGITQSPKYLFRKEGQNVTLSCEQNLNHDAMYWYRQDPGQGLRLIYYSQIVNDFQKGDIAEGYSVSREKKESFPLTVTSAQKNPTAFYLCASTQMRGTEAFFGQGTRLTVV.

This sequence joins TRBV7-8 and TRBJ1-5, with a tentative D call TRBD1 (6 bases). The germline CDR1 and CDR2 sequences are SGHVS and FQNEAQ. There are 15 residues in the CDR3. V gave up 5 bases and J gave up 4 bases, with 15 bases separating them. Written as DNA, the CDR3 is TGTGCCAGCAGCGCTCTCAGTCAGGGGAATCAGCCCCAGCATTTT. Translation gives CASSALSQGNQPQHF. Based on the CDR3 plus reference TRBV7-8 and TRBJ1-5, the full variable domain is GAGVSQSPRYKVAKRGQDVALRCDPISGHVSLFWYQQALGQGPEFLTYFQNEAQLDKSGLPSDRFFAERPEGSVSTLKIQRTQQEDSAVYLCASSALSQGNQPQHFGDGTRLSIL.

The chain couples TRBV3-1 (or the pseudogene TRBV3-2) to TRBJ1-2, with a tentative D call TRBD1 (5 bases). Germline-derived CDR1 and CDR2 are LGHDT and YNNKEL (reference sequence). This CDR3 has 14 amino acids. The ends were cut back, 4 bases at V and 4 bases at J, with 13 bases in the middle. CDR3 DNA sequence: TGTGCCAGCAGCCCCGAAGGGGCCATCTATGGCTACACCTTC. Amino acids: CASSPEGAIYGYTF.

The J gene is TRBJ2-3, the V gene TRBV7-2; 12 positions match TRBD2. Per the germline V gene, CDR1 is SGHTA and CDR2 is FQGNSA. V trimming: 4 bases; J trimming: 5 bases; junction bases outside the gene matches: 10. This CDR3 spans 17 amino acids. The CDR3 sequence is CASSSYLTSGGGDTQYF. DNA of the CDR3: TGTGCCAGCAGCTCCTATCTGACTAGCGGGGGAGGAGATACGCAGTATTTT.

This clone was observed once. This sequence joins TRBV20-1 and TRBJ2-7; 8 bases align to TRBD1. V was pared by 3 bases and J by 5 bases, with 9 bases of the junction left unmatched. Germline assignment: CDR1 DFQATT and CDR2 SNEGSKA (reference sequence). This CDR3 region has 14 residues. The DNA for the CDR3 is TGCAGTGCTAGTCGGGCAGGGGGCCACCACGAGCAGTACTTC. Translating gives CSASRAGGHHEQYF.

V and J are TRBV7-3 and TRBJ2-6; D perhaps matches TRBD2 (6 bases). The CDR3 length is 17 residues. Germline V CDR1 and CDR2: SGHTA, FQGTGA. Trimming removed 2 bases from V and 4 bases from J, with 15 bases in between. The CDR3 DNA sequence: TGTGCCAGCAGCTTACTGTCAGGGAGGTCAGGGGCCAACGTCCTGACTTTC. Its translation: CASSLLSGRSGANVLTF.

This clone was counted only a few times. This chain uses TRBV2 with TRBJ2-7, with D hard to call. V was shortened by 2 bases and J by 4 bases, with 6 bases between the two germline ends. This CDR3 spans 12 amino acids. CDR1 and CDR2 from the germline V gene are SNHLY and FYNNEI. In DNA, the CDR3 is TGTGCCAGCAGTGAATGGCCATACGAGCAGTACTTC. Amino acids: CASSEWPYEQYF.

V gene TRBV28 combines with J gene TRBJ1-2, with D possibly TRBD1 on 6 matching bases. The CDR3 spans 12 residues. Trimming pared 1 base from V and 7 bases from J, leaving 7 bases between. Germline CDR1 reads MDHEN; CDR2 reads SYDVKM. The CDR3 bases are TGTGCCAGCAGTTTATCAGGGGTTGGCTACACCTTC. It codes for CASSLSGVGYTF.

The chain employs TRBV19 and TRBJ1-1, with D possibly being TRBD1 (5 bases). There are 15 residues in the CDR3. Germline V CDR1 and CDR2: LNHDA, SQIVND (reference sequence). V lost 2 bases and J lost 1, with 11 bases in between. This CDR3 is CASSITAGRNTEAFF. The DNA of the CDR3 is TGTGCCAGTAGTATAACAGCAGGGCGGAACACTGAAGCTTTCTTT.

The rearrangement uses TRBV5-1 and TRBJ2-2, with 16 nucleotides matching TRBD2. This CDR3 is built from 18 residues. Trimming took 3 bases from V and 4 from J; bases not matched to a gene: 6. Germline lookup yields CDR1 SGHRS and CDR2 YFSETQ. This chain's CDR3 is CASSWGLAGGPGTGELFF. The CDR3 DNA sequence: TGCGCCAGCAGCTGGGGACTAGCGGGAGGGCCCGGCACCGGGGAGCTGTTTTTT.

The chain carries TRBV30 and TRBJ1-2, with D perhaps TRBD1 (5 bases). Trimming stripped 1 base from V and 4 bases from J, with 7 bases between. The CDR3 runs to 12 residues. The germline V gene encodes CDR1 GTSNPN and CDR2 SVGIG (reference sequence). The CDR3 nucleotides are TGTGCCTGGAGTGCCGACAGCTATGGCTACACCTTC. Translating it yields CAWSADSYGYTF.

This clone was observed a few times. The rearrangement links TRBV20-1 to TRBJ1-2; D is unclear. Trimming took off 3 bases at V and 7 bases at J, with 12 bases between the two ends. The CDR3 contains 12 residues. Germline-derived CDR1 and CDR2 are DFQATT and SNEGSKA (reference sequence). The CDR3: CSASVILGGYTF. The CDR3 DNA follows: TGCAGTGCTAGTGTGATTCTCGGTGGCTACACCTTC.

The genes are TRBV28 and TRBJ1-4, with D maybe TRBD1 (6 bases). Trimming cost V 4 bases and J 6 bases, with 18 bases left between them. The CDR3 is 16 residues long. Per the germline V gene, CDR1 is MDHEN and CDR2 is SYDVKM. In DNA form, the CDR3 reads TGTGCCAGCAGTTCGCCCCAGGCAGGGGCGGATGAAAAACTGTTTTTT. Its translation: CASSSPQAGADEKLFF.

This sequence joins TRBV5-1 and TRBJ2-7; D is possibly TRBD1 (5 bases). The length of the CDR3 is 15 residues. Trimming shortened V by 4 bases and J by 1 base, and 15 bases separated the two germline ends. Germline V lookup: CDR1 SGHRS, CDR2 YFSETQ. The CDR3 reads CASSPPGFSSYEQYF. CDR3 sequence (DNA): TGCGCCAGCAGCCCACCAGGGTTTTCGTCCTACGAGCAGTACTTC.

The chain is built from TRBV6-2 or TRBV6-3 and TRBJ1-5; possible D gene TRBD1, 5 bases. Germline CDR1 MNHEY, CDR2 SVGEGT. V lost 0 bases, J lost 10 bases, and 13 bases lay in between. The CDR3 has 14 amino acids. CDR3 sequence reads: CASSYSSRVDPQHF. CDR3 sequence (DNA): TGTGCCAGCAGTTACTCGTCCAGGGTCGACCCCCAGCATTTT.

The rearrangement joins TRBV4-1 to TRBJ2-1; D remains unclear. The germline V gene encodes CDR1 MGHRA and CDR2 YSYEKL. This CDR3 contains 17 residues. The germline V and J ends were trimmed by 2 bases and 0 bases, with 14 bases remaining between them. CDR3 DNA: TGCGCCAGCAGCCAAAGACACTTCCCCGGCTCCTACAATGAGCAGTTCTTC. Translation: CASSQRHFPGSYNEQFF.

The rearrangement joins TRBV5-5 to TRBJ2-1; maybe TRBD1 (6 bases). The CDR3 is made up of 15 amino acids. The ends were cut back, 4 bases at V and 0 bases at J, with 11 bases in the middle. CDR1 and CDR2 (germline): SGHKS, YYEKEE (reference sequence). The CDR3 spells CASSPRTASYNEQFF. CDR3 coding DNA: TGTGCCAGCAGCCCGAGGACAGCCTCCTACAATGAGCAGTTCTTC.

This chain joins TRBV28 and TRBJ1-5; no clear D. Per the germline V gene, CDR1 is MDHEN and CDR2 is SYDVKM. CDR3 size: 16 residues. Trimming removed 3 bases at V and 3 bases at J, with 15 bases between. As DNA, the CDR3 is TGTGCCAGCAGTTTGGGAAGGAGGCGGATCAATCAGCCCCAGCATTTT. Translating gives CASSLGRRRINQPQHF.